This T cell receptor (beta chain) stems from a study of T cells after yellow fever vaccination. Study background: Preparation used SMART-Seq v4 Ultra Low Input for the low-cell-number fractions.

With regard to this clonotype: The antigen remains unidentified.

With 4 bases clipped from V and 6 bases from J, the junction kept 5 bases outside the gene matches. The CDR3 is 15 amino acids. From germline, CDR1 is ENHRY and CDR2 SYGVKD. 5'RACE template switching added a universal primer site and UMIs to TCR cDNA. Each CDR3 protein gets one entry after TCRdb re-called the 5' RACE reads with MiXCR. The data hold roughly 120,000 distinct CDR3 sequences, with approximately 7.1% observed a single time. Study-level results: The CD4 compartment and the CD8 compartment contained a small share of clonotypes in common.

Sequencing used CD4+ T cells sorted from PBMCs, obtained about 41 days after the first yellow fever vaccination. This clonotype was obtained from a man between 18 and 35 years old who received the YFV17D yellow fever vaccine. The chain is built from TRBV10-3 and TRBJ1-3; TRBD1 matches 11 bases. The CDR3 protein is CAISGTGGKVNTIYF. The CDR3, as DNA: TGTGCCATCAGTGGGACAGGGGGCAAAGTAAACACCATATATTTT.